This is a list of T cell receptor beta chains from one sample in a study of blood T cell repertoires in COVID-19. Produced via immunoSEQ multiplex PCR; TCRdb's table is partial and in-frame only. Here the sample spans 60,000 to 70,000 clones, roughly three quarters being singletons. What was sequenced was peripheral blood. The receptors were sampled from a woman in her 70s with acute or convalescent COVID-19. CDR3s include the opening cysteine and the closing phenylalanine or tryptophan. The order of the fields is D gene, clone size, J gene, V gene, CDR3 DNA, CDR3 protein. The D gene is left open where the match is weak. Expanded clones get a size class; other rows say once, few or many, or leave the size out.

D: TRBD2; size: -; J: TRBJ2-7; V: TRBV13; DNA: TGTGCCAGCAGCTTATGGGCTAGCGGGGCCTACGAGCAGTACTTC; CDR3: CASSLWASGAYEQYF
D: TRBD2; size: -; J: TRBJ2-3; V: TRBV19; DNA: TGTGCCAGTAGTGCGACTAGCGGGGGGGTTCCAGATACGCAGTATTTT; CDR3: CASSATSGGVPDTQYF
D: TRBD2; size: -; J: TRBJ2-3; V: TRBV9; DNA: TGTGCCAGCAGCCCGCCCGGGGGGGGATCTAGCACAGATACGCAGTATTTT; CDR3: CASSPPGGGSSTDTQYF
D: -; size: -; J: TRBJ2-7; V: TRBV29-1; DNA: TGCAGCGCGCGTGAAAGCGTTTACGAGCAGTACTTC; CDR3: CSARESVYEQYF
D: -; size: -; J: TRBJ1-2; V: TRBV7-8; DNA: TGTGCCAGCAGCGAAGAGGGGGGGCCTTGGTCTGGCTACACCTTC; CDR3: CASSEEGGPWSGYTF
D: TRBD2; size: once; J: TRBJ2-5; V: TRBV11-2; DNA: TGTGCCAGCAGCTTAGCCAGCGGGGGGGTTTCGGGGACCCAGTACTTC; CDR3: CASSLASGGVSGTQYF
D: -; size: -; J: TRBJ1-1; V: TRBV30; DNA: TGTGCCTGGGAGATGCAGGCTAACACTGAAGCTTTCTTT; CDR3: CAWEMQANTEAFF
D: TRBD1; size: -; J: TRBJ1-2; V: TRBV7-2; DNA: TGTGCCAGCAGTCCGGACAGGAGTCTAAGAGCCTATGGCTACACCTTC; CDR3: CASSPDRSLRAYGYTF
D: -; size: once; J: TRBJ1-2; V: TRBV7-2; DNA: TGTGCCAGCAGCTTAGACACTAACTATGGCTACACCTTC; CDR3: CASSLDTNYGYTF
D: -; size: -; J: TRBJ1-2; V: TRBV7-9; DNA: TGTGCCAGCAGCTTAGCGCTAATTGGCTACACCTTC; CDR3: CASSLALIGYTF
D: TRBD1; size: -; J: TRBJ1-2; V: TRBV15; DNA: TGTGCCACCAGCAGAGATAAACCCGGGACAGGGAGCGGCTACACCTTC; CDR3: CATSRDKPGTGSGYTF
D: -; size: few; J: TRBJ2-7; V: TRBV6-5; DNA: TGTGCCAGCAGTTACGGAGCAATTCCCTACGAGCAGTACTTC; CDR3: CASSYGAIPYEQYF
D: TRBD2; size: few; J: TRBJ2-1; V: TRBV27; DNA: TGTGCCAGCACCCTAGCGGGGGGTCCTAAACCCAATGAGCAGTTCTTC; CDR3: CASTLAGGPKPNEQFF
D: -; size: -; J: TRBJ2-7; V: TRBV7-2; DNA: TGTGCCAGCAGCTTAGACGGAACTATCTACGAGCAGTACTTC; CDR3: CASSLDGTIYEQYF
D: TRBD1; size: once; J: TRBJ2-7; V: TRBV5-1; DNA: TGCGCCAGCAGCCAAGGGACAGTGGCCTACGAGCAGTACTTC; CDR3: CASSQGTVAYEQYF
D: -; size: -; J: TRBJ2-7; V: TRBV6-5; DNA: TGTGCCAGCAGTCAGGGATTTCAGGCCCTATACGAGCAGTACTTC; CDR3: CASSQGFQALYEQYF
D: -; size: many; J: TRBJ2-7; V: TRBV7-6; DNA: TGTGCCAGCAGCTTAGTTCCAGGGGACGAGCAGTACTTC; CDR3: CASSLVPGDEQYF
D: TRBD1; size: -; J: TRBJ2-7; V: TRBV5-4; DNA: TGTGCCAGCAGCCCTCCGGGACAGGGGCCGGGCGAGCAGTACTTC; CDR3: CASSPPGQGPGEQYF
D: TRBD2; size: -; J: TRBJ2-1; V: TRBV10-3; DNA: TGTGCCATCAGTGAGGTCTCTGCGGGGGGGCGAAATGAGCAGTTCTTC; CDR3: CAISEVSAGGRNEQFF
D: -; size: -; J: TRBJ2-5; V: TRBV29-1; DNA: TGCAGCGTTGAACAGCAAGAGACCCAGTACTTC; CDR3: CSVEQQETQYF
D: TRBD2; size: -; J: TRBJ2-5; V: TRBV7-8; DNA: TGTGCCAGCAGCTGGGCCGGGACTACCAAAGAGACCCAGTACTTC; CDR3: CASSWAGTTKETQYF
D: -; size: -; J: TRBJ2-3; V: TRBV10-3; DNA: TGTGCCATCAGTGAGGTAGCCCGAAGCACAGATACGCAGTATTTT; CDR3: CAISEVARSTDTQYF
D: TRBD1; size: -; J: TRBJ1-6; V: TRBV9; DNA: TGTGCCAGCAGCATATTGCCGGGACAGGGAAGTTCACCCCTCCACTTT; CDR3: CASSILPGQGSSPLHF
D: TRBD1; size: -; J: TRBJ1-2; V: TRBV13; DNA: TGTGCCAGCAGCTCATCAGATCCGGGACAGGGGGCTCTTGGCTACACCTTC; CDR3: CASSSSDPGQGALGYTF
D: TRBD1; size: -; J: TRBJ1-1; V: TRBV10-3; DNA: TGTGCCATCAGAGACAGGGGGCTTGACACTGAAGCTTTCTTT; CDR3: CAIRDRGLDTEAFF
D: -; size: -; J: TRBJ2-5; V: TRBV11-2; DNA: TGTGCCAGCAGCTTAAGGGTCGTGGAGGGCGGGGGCAGCCAAGAGACCCAGTACTTC; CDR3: CASSLRVVEGGGSQETQYF
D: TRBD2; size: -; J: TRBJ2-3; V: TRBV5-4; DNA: TGTGCCAGCAGATACGGACTAGCGGACTCTAGCACAGATACGCAGTATTTT; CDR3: CASRYGLADSSTDTQYF
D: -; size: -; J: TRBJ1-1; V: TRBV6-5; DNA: TGTGCCAGCAGTTTTCCCGCGCGGTACACTGAAGCTTTCTTT; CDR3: CASSFPARYTEAFF
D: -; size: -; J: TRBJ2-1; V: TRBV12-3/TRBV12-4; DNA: TGTGCCAGCACTGGACCCGGGGGTAATGAGCAGTTCTTC; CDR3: CASTGPGGNEQFF
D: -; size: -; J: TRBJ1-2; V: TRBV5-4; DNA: TGTGCCAGCAGCTTGAAGACAGCTAATGGCTACACCTTC; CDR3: CASSLKTANGYTF
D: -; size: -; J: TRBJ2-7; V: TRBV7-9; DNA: TGTGCCAGCAGCTCCTTTGGGGGGTCGGGCGAGCAGTACTTC; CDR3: CASSSFGGSGEQYF
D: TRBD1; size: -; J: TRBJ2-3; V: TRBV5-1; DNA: TGCGCCAGCAGCTTAAAAACAGGGGGGACCACAGATACGCAGTATTTT; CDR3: CASSLKTGGTTDTQYF
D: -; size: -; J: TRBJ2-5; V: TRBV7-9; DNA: TGTGCCAGCAGCTTAGTTTCCTCCTCCGAACCCCGAGGGGAGACCCAGTACTTC; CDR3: CASSLVSSSEPRGETQYF
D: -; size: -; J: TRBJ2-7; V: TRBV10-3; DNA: TGTGCCATCAGTGGTGCCAGGAACTACGAGCAGTACTTC; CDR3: CAISGARNYEQYF
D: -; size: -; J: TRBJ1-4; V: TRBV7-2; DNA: TGTGCCAGCAGCTTTAGAGGGCATGAAAAACTGTTTTTT; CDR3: CASSFRGHEKLFF
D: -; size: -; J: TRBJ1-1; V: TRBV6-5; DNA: TGTGCCAGCAGCCTGAGGGGGGGCGCGACTGAAGCTTTCTTT; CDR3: CASSLRGGATEAFF
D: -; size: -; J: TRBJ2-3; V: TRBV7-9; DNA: TGTGCCAGCAGCTTGGGGGGTCCTCGAACAGATACGCAGTATTTT; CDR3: CASSLGGPRTDTQYF
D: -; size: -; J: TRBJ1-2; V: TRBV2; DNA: TGTGCCAGCAGTCCTTCCCGGGAGGGCTACACCTTC; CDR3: CASSPSREGYTF
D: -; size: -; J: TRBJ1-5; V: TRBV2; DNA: TGTGCCAGCAGTGAGGTGGGGGCCAGTCAGCCCCAGCATTTT; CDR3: CASSEVGASQPQHF
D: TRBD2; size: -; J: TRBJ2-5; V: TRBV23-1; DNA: TGCGCCAGCAGTCAATCCGGGCTAGCGGGGGGGCCGCCGGTAGAGACCCAGTACTTC; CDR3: CASSQSGLAGGPPVETQYF
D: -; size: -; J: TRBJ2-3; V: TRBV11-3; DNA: TGTGCCAGCAGCCCCCCGACGGGGGGCCTCACAGATACGCAGTATTTT; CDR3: CASSPPTGGLTDTQYF
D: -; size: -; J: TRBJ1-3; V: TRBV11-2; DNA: TGTGCCAGCAGCTTAGAGGGGGGCACCATATATTTT; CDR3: CASSLEGGTIYF
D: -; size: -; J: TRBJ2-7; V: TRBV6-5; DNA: TGTGCCAGCAGAGACACAGGGTTATCCTACGAGCAGTACTTC; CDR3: CASRDTGLSYEQYF
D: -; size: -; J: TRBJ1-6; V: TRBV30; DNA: TGTGCCTGGAGTAAGCAGGGTGGTAATAATTCACCCCTCCACTTT; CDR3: CAWSKQGGNNSPLHF
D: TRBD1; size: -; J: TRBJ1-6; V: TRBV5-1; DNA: TGCGCCAGCAGCTTGACAGGGGGAAATTCACCCCTCCACTTT; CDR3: CASSLTGGNSPLHF
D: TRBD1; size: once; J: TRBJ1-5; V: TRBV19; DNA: TGTGCCAGTAGTAACACAGGGGGCATAAGCAATCAGCCCCAGCATTTT; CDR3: CASSNTGGISNQPQHF
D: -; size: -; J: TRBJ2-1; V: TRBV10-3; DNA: TGTGCCATCAAATCGGTAGCGCCCGAAGGGGGCAATGAGCAGTTCTTC; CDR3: CAIKSVAPEGGNEQFF
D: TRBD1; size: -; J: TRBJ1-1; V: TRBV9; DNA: TGTGCCAGCAGCCGAGGGGGCGCTGAAGCTTTCTTT; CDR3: CASSRGGAEAFF
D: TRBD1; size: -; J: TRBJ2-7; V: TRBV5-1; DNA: TGCGCCAGCAGCTTTTCGCGACAGGGGGACGAGCAGTACTTC; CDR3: CASSFSRQGDEQYF
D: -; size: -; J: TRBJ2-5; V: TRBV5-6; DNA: TGTGCCAGCAGTTATCGGACTGGTATTGCGGCGACCCAGTACTTC; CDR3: CASSYRTGIAATQYF
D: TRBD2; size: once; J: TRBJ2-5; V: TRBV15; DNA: TGTGCCACCAGCAGAGATAAAGGGAGGGACGGAGAGACCCAGTACTTC; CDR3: CATSRDKGRDGETQYF
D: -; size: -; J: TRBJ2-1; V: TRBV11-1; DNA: TGTGCCAGCAGCGACAGACTGAGCTCCTACAATGAGCAGTTCTTC; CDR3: CASSDRLSSYNEQFF
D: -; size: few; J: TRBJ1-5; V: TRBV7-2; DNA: TGTGCCAGCAGCTTAAACGCCCAGGGGAAGCAGCCCCAGCATTTT; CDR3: CASSLNAQGKQPQHF
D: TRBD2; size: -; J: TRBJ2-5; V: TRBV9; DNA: TGTGCCAGCAGCCTCAGGACTAGCTATAATCAGGGGGAGACCCAGTACTTC; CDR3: CASSLRTSYNQGETQYF
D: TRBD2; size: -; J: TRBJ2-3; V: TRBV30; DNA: TGTGCCTGGAGTGTCCTAGCGGGGCTCCCCCATACGCAGTATTTT; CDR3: CAWSVLAGLPHTQYF
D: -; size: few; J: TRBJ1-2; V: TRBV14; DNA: TGTGCCAGCAGCCCGAATCGGGGTAGCGGCTACACCTTC; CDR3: CASSPNRGSGYTF
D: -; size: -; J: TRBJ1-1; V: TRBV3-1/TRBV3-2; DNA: TGTGCCAGCAGTCTCAGGGGAAACACTGAAGCTTTCTTT; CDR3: CASSLRGNTEAFF
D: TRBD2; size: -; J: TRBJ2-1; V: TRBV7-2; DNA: TGTGCCAGCAGCTTAGTCGGGGGGGGCCAGCGATTCAATGAGCAGTTCTTC; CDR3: CASSLVGGGQRFNEQFF